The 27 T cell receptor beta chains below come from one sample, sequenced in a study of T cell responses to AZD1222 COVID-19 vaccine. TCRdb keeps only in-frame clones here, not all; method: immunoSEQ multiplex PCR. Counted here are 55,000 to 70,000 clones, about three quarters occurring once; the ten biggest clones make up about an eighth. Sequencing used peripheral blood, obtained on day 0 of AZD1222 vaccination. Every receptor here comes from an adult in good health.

CDR3 protein: CASANDRVVEAFF. DNA for the CDR3: TGTGCCAGCGCCAACGACAGGGTGGTTGAAGCTTTCTTT. The chain combines TRBV5-8 with TRBJ1-1, with 7 positions matching TRBD1. The length of the CDR3 is 13 residues. From germline, CDR1 is SGHTS and CDR2 YDEGEE. V trimming: 7 bases; J trimming: 7 bases; junction bases outside the gene matches: 10. The full variable domain, completed using reference TRBV5-8 and TRBJ1-1, is EAGVTQSPTHLIKTRGQQATLRCSPISGHTSVYWYQQALGLGLQFLLWYDEGEERNRGNFPPRFSGRQFPNYSSELNVNALELEDSALYLCASANDRVVEAFFGQGTRLTVV.

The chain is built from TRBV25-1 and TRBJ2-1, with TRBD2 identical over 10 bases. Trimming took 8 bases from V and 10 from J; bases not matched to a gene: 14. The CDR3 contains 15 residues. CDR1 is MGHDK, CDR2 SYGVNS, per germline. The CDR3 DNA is TGTGCCAGCGCCAGAAGCGGGGGGGCCTTGCGGGAGCAGTTCTTC. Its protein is CASARSGGALREQFF.

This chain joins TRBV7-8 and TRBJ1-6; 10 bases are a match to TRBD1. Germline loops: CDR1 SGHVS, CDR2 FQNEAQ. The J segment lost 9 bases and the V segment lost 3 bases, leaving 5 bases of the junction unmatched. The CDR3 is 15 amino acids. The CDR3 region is CASSLQTGGRSPLHF. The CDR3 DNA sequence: TGTGCCAGCAGCTTGCAGACAGGGGGCCGTTCACCCCTCCACTTT.

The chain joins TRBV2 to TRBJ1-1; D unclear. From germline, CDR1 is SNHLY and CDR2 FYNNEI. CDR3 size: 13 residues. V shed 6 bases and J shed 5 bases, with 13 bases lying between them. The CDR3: CASSVTVGTEAFF. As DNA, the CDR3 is TGTGCCAGCAGCGTCACAGTAGGAACTGAAGCTTTCTTT. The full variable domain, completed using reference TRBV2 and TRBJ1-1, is EPEVTQTPSHQVTQMGQEVILRCVPISNHLYFYWYRQILGQKVEFLVSFYNNEISEKSEIFDDQFSVERPDGSNFTLKIRSTKLEDSAMYFCASSVTVGTEAFFGQGTRLTVV.

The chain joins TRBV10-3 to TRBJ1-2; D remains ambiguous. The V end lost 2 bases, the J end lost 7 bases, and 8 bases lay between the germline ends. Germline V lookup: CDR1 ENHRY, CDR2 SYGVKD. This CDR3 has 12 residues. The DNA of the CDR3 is TGTGCCATCAGTGAGGGTTTAGGTGGCTACACCTTC. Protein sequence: CAISEGLGGYTF.

The CDR3 region has the DNA TGTGCCAGCAGCTTAGCGGGGGGGTTAGGAGAGACCCAGTACTTC. Translated, it gives CASSLAGGLGETQYF. V and J are TRBV11-2 and TRBJ2-5; 8 bases fit TRBD2. The V and J ends lost 1 base and 4 bases, in that order; junction bases with no gene match: 5. Looked up from germline, CDR1 is SGHAT and CDR2 is FQNNGV. The CDR3 is 15 residues long.

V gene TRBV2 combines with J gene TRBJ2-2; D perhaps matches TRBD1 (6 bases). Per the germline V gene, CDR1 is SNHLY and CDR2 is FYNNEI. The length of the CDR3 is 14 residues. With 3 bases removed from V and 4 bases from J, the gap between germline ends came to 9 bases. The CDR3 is CASSDQGSTGELFF. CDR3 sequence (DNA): TGTGCCAGCAGTGACCAGGGGTCCACCGGGGAGCTGTTTTTT.

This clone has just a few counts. The CDR3 loop reads CASSLGQGSGELFF. In nucleotides, the CDR3 is TGTGCCAGCAGTTTGGGACAGGGGTCCGGGGAGCTGTTTTTT. The rearrangement links TRBV28 to TRBJ2-2, with 10 bases matching TRBD1. V dropped 3 bases and J dropped 6; count of bases not matched to a gene: 1. Germline CDR1 is MDHEN and CDR2 is SYDVKM. The CDR3 has 14 amino acids.

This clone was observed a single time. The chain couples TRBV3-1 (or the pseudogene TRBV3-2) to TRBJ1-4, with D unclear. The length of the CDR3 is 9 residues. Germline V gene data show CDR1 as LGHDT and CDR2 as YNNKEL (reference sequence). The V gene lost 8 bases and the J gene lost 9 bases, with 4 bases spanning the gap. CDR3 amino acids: CASSKKLFF. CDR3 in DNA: TGTGCCAGCTCAAAAAAACTGTTTTTT.

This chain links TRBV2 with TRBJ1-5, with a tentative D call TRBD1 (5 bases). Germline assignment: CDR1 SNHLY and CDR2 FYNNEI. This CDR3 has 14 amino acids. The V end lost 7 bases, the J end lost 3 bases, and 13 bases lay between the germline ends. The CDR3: CASTLGDSNQPQHF. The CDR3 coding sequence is TGTGCCAGCACCCTGGGGGACTCCAATCAGCCCCAGCATTTT.

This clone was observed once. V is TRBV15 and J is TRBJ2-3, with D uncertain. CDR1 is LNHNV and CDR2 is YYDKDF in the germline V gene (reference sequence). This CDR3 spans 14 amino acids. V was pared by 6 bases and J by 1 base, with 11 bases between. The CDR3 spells CATSSPVGTDTQYF. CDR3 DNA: TGTGCCACCAGTTCCCCCGTAGGCACAGATACGCAGTATTTT.

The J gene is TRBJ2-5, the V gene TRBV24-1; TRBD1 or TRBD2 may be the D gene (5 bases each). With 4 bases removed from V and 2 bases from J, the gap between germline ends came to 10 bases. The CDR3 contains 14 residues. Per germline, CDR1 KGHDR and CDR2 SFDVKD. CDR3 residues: CATSEPGPQETQYF. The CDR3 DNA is TGTGCCACCAGTGAACCGGGACCACAAGAGACCCAGTACTTC.

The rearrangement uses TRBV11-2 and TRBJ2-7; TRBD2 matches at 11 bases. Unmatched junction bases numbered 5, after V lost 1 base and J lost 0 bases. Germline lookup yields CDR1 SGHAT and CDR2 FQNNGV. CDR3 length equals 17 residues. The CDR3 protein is CASSLVLAGASSYEQYF. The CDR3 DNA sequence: TGTGCCAGCAGCTTAGTACTAGCGGGGGCCAGCTCCTACGAGCAGTACTTC. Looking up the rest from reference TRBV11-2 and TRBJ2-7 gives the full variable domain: EAGVAQSPRYKIIEKRQSVAFWCNPISGHATLYWYQQILGQGPKLLIQFQNNGVVDDSQLPKDRFSAERLKGVDSTLKIQPAKLEDSAVYLCASSLVLAGASSYEQYFGPGTRLTVT.

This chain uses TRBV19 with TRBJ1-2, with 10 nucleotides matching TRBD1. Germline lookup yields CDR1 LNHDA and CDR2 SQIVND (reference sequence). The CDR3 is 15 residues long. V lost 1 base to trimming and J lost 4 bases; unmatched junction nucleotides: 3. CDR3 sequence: CASSIGTGGAYGYTF. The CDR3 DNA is TGTGCCAGTAGTATAGGGACAGGGGGTGCCTATGGCTACACCTTC.

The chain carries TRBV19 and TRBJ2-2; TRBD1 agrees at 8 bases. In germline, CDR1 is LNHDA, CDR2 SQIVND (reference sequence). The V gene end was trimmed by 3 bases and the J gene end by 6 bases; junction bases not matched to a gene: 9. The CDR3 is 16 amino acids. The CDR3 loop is CASSIPRTGKAGELFF. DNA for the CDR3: TGTGCCAGTAGTATCCCGAGGACAGGGAAGGCCGGGGAGCTGTTTTTT.

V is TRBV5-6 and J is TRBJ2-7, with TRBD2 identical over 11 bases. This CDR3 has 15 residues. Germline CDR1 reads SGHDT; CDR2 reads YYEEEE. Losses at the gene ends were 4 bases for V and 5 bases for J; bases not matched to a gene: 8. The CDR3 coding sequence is TGTGCCAGCAGCCGGCGACTAGCGGGGAGAAACGAGCAGTACTTC. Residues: CASSRRLAGRNEQYF.

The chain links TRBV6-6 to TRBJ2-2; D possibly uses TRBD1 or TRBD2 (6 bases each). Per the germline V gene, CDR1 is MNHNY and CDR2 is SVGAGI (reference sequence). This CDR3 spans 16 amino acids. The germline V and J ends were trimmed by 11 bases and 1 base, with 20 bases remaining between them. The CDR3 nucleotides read TGTGCCGCGATTAAAACGGGGGCGGAGAACACCGGGGAGCTGTTTTTT. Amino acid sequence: CAAIKTGAENTGELFF.

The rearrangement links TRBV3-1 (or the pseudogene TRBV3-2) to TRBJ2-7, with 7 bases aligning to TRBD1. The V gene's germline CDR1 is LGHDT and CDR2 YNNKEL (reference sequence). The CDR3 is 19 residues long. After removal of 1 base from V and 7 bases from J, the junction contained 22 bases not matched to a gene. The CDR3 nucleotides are TGTGCCAGCAGCCAAGGGCGGACAGGCGGAATTCAATTTCGGGGAGAGCAGTACTTC. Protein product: CASSQGRTGGIQFRGEQYF.

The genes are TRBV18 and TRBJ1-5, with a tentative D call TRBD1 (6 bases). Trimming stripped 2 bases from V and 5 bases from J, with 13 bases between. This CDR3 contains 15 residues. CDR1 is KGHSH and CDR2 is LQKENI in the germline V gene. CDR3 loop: CASSPAGPGDQPQHF. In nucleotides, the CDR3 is TGTGCCAGCTCACCAGCTGGCCCAGGGGATCAGCCCCAGCATTTT.

Written as DNA, the CDR3 is TGTGCCGGCAGCAAGAAGGGGGCGGTGAACACTGAAGCTTTCTTT. It encodes CAGSKKGAVNTEAFF. The chain has TRBV21-1 and TRBJ1-1; no DNA check was done on the table's D call, TRBD1. TRBV21-1 is termed a pseudogene. The CDR3 spans 15 residues.

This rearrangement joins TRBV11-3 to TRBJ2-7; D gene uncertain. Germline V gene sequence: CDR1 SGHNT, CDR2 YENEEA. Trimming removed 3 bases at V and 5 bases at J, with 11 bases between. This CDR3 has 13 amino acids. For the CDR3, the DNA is TGTGCCAGCAGCTTGAACACAGCTCACGAGCAGTACTTC. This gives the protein CASSLNTAHEQYF.

The CDR3 region has the DNA TGTGCCAGCCGTTCCCTGGGCGGTACGCAGTATTTT. Translation: CASRSLGGTQYF. This chain links TRBV2 with TRBJ2-3, with D unresolved. CDR3 length equals 12 residues. Trimming left V 8 bases short and J 8 bases short, with 14 bases between. Germline lookup yields CDR1 SNHLY and CDR2 FYNNEI.

The chain's CDR3 is CASSLGRGQIDTQYF. CDR3 bases: TGCGCCAGCAGCTTGGGTAGGGGACAAATAGATACGCAGTATTTT. V usage is TRBV5-1 and J usage is TRBJ2-3; TRBD1 is a possible D gene (6 bases). This CDR3 has 15 amino acids. In germline, CDR1 is SGHRS, CDR2 YFSETQ. V dropped 0 bases and J dropped 5 bases, with 13 bases sitting between them.

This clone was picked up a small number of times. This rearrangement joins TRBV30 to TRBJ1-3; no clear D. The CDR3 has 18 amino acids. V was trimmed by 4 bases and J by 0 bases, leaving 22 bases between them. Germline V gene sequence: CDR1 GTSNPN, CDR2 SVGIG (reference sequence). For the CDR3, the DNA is TGTGCCTGGATTCCAACCCTCGTTGGACGCTTCTCTGGAAACACCATATATTTT. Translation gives CAWIPTLVGRFSGNTIYF.

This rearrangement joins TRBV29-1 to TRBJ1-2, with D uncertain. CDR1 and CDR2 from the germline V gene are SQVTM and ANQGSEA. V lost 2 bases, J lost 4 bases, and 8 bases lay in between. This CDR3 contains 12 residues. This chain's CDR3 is CSVELRPYGYTF. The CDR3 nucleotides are TGCAGCGTTGAACTTAGGCCCTATGGCTACACCTTC.

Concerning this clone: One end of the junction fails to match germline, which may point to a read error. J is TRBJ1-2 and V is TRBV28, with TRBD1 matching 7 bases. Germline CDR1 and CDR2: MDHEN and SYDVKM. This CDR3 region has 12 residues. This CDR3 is CASRWAGTAKYF. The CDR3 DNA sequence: TGTGCCAGCAGATGGGCCGGGACAGCCAAATACTTC.

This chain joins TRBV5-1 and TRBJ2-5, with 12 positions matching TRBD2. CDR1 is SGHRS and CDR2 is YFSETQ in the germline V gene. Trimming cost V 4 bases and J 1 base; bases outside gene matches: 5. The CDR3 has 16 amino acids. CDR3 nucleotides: TGCGCCAGCAGCGCTGGACTAGCGGGGACCCAAGAGACCCAGTACTTC. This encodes CASSAGLAGTQETQYF.